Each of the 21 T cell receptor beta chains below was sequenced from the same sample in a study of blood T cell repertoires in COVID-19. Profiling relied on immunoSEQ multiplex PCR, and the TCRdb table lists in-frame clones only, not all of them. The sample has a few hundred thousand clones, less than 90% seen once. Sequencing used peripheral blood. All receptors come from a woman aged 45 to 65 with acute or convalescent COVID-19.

The CDR3 reads CASSLGGRTTANTEAFF. The CDR3, as DNA: TGTGCCAGCAGCTTAGGTGGTAGGACAACGGCGAACACTGAAGCTTTCTTT. This sequence joins TRBV11-2 and TRBJ1-1; perhaps TRBD1 as D (5 bases). Trimming stripped 1 base from V and 1 base from J, with 16 bases between. The CDR3 contains 17 residues. In germline, CDR1 is SGHAT, CDR2 FQNNGV. The complete variable domain, with remaining parts taken from reference TRBV11-2 and TRBJ1-1, reads EAGVAQSPRYKIIEKRQSVAFWCNPISGHATLYWYQQILGQGPKLLIQFQNNGVVDDSQLPKDRFSAERLKGVDSTLKIQPAKLEDSAVYLCASSLGGRTTANTEAFFGQGTRLTVV.

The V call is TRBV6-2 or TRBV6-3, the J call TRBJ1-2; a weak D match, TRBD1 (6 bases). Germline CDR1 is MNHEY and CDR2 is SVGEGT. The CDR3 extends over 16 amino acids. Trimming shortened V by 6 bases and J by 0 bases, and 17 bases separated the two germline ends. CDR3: CASSDSPTGSNYGYTF. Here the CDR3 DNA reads TGTGCCAGCAGCGACTCCCCCACAGGGTCTAACTATGGCTACACCTTC.

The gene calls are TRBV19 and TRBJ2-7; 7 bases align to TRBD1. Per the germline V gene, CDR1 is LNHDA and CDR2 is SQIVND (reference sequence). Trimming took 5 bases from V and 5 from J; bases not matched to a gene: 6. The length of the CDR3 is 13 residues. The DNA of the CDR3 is TGTGCCAGTAGTGAGGGCAGGGGGAACGAGCAGTACTTC. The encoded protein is CASSEGRGNEQYF. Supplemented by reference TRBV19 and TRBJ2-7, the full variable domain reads DGGITQSPKYLFRKEGQNVTLSCEQNLNHDAMYWYRQDPGQGLRLIYYSQIVNDFQKGDIAEGYSVSREKKESFPLTVTSAQKNPTAFYLCASSEGRGNEQYFGPGTRLTVT.

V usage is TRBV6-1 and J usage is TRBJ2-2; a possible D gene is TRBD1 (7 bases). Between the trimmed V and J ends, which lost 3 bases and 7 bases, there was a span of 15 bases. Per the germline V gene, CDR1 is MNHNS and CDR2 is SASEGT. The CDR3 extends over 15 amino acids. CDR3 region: CASSETGQGGGELFF. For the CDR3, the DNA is TGTGCCAGCAGTGAGACAGGGCAGGGAGGCGGGGAGCTGTTTTTT.

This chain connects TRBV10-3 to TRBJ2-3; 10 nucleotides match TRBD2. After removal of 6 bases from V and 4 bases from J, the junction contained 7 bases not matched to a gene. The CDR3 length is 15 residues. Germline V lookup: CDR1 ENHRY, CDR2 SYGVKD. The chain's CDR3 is CAIRSSGGTPDTQYF. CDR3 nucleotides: TGTGCCATCAGAAGTAGCGGGGGGACGCCAGATACGCAGTATTTT.

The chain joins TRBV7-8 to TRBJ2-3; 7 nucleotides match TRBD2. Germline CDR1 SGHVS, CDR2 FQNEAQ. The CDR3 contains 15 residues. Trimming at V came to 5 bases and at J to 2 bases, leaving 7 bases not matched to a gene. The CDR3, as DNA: TGTGCCAGCAGCCTGAGCGGGAACCCCACAGATACGCAGTATTTT. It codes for CASSLSGNPTDTQYF.

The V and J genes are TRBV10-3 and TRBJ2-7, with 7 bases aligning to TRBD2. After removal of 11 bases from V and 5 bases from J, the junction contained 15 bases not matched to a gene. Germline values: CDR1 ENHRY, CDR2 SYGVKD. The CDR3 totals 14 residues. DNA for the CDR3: TGTGCCGCATCACCGGGACTACCTCGGCACGAGCAGTACTTC. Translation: CAASPGLPRHEQYF.

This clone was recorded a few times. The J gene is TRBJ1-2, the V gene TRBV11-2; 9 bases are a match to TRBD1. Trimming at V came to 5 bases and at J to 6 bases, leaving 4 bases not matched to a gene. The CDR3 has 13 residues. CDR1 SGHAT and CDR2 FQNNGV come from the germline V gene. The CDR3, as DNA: TGTGCCAGCAGCCAACAGGGGGCCGATGGCTACACCTTC. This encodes CASSQQGADGYTF.

CDR3 sequence (DNA): TGTGCCAGCAGCGTAGCGGGGGATACGCAGTATTTT. This codes for CASSVAGDTQYF. The chain couples TRBV9 to TRBJ2-3; possibly TRBD2 for D (5 bases). This CDR3 has 12 amino acids. With 0 bases removed from V and 6 bases from J, the gap between germline ends came to 5 bases. Germline values: CDR1 SGDLS, CDR2 YYNGEE. Filled out from reference TRBV9 and TRBJ2-3, the complete variable domain reads DSGVTQTPKHLITATGQRVTLRCSPRSGDLSVYWYQQSLDQGLQFLIQYYNGEERAKGNILERFSAQQFPDLHSELNLSSLELGDSALYFCASSVAGDTQYFGPGTRLTVL.

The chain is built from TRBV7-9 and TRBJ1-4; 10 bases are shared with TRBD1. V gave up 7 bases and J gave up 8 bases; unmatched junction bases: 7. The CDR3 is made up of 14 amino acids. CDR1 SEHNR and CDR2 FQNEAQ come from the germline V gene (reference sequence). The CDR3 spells CASTSGTGDEKLFF. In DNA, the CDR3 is TGTGCCAGCACTTCCGGGACAGGGGACGAAAAACTGTTTTTT.

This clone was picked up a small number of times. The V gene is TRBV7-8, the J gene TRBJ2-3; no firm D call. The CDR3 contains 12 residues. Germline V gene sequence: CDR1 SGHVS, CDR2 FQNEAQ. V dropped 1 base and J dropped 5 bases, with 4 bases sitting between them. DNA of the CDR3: TGTGCCAGCAGCTTAGGGAGAGATACGCAGTATTTT. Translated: CASSLGRDTQYF.

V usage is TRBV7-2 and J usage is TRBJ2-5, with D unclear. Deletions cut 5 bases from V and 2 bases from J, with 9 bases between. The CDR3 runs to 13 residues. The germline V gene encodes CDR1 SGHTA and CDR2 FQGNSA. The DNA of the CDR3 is TGTGCCAGCAGCCCGACACGACAAGAGACCCAGTACTTC. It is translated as CASSPTRQETQYF. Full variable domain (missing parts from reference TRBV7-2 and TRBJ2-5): GAGVSQSPSNKVTEKGKDVELRCDPISGHTALYWYRQSLGQGLEFLIYFQGNSAPDKSGLPSDRFSAERTGGSVSTLTIQRTQQEDSAVYLCASSPTRQETQYFGPGTRLLVL.

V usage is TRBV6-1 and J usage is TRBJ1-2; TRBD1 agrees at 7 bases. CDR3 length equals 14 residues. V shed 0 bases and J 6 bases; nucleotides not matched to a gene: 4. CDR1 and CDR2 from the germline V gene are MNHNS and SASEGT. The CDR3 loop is CASSEANRGNGYTF. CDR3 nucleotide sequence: TGTGCCAGCAGTGAAGCGAACAGGGGAAATGGCTACACCTTC.

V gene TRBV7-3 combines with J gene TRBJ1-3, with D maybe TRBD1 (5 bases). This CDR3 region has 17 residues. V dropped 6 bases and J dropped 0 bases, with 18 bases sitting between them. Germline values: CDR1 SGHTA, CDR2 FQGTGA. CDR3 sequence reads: CASRFTQQEPSGNTIYF. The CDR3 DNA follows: TGTGCCAGCAGATTTACTCAACAGGAACCCTCTGGAAACACCATATATTTT.

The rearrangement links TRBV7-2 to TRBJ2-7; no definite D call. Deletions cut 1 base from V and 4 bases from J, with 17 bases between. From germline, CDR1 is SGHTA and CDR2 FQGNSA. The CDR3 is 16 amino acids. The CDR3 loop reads CASSLDYGGSLYEQYF. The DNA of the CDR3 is TGTGCCAGCAGCTTAGATTACGGCGGATCCCTATACGAGCAGTACTTC.

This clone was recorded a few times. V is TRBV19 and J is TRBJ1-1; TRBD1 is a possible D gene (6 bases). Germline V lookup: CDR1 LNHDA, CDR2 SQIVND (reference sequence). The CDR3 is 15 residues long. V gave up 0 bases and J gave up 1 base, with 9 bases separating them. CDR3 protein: CASSIDQGSNTEAFF. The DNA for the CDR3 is TGTGCCAGTAGTATAGATCAGGGGTCGAACACTGAAGCTTTCTTT.

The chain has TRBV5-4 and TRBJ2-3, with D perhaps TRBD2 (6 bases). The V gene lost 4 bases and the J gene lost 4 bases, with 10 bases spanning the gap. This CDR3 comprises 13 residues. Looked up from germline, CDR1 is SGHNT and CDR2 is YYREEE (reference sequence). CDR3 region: CASSGRGADTQYF. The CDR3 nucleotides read TGTGCCAGCAGCGGACGCGGGGCAGATACGCAGTATTTT. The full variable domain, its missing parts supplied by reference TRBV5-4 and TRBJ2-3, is ETGVTQSPTHLIKTRGQQVTLRCSSQSGHNTVSWYQQALGQGPQFIFQYYREEENGRGNFPPRFSGLQFPNYSSELNVNALELDDSALYLCASSGRGADTQYFGPGTRLTVL.

The CDR3 bases are TGTGCCAGCAGCAGACAGGACAGAGGCGGTGGCTACACCTTC. Its protein is CASSRQDRGGGYTF. The chain combines TRBV6-2 or TRBV6-3 with TRBJ1-2; D possibly corresponds to TRBD1 (6 bases). The CDR3 covers 14 residues. CDR1 MNHEY and CDR2 SVGEGT come from the germline V gene. Deletions cut 6 bases from V and 7 bases from J, with 18 bases between.

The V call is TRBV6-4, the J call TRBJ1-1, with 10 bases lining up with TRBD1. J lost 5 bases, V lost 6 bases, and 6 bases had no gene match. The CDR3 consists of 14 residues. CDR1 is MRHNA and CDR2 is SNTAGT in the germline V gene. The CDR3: CASSPRTGGTEAFF. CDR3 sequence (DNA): TGTGCCAGCAGCCCTCGGACAGGGGGAACTGAAGCTTTCTTT.

The CDR3 region has the DNA TGTGCCAGTAGTATAAGGGGGACAGCTGAAGCTTTCTTT. Translation: CASSIRGTAEAFF. The rearrangement links TRBV19 to TRBJ1-1; 7 bases match TRBD1. Germline trimming cut 2 bases from V and 6 bases from J; bases unmatched to any gene: 3. This CDR3 has 13 amino acids. Germline-derived CDR1 and CDR2 are LNHDA and SQIVND (reference sequence).

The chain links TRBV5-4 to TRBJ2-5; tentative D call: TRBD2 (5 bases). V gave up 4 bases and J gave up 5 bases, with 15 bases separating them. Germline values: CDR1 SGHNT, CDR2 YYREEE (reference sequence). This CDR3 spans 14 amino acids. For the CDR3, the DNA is TGTGCCAGCAGCCCTAAGTCGGGGTATGAGACCCAGTACTTC. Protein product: CASSPKSGYETQYF.